Listed here are 7 T cell receptor beta chains from one sample, sequenced in a study of PD-1 blockade in mismatch repair-deficient tumors. Repertoires were generated with immunoSEQ multiplex PCR, while TCRdb's copy carries only in-frame clones and drops some. The table records under 85,000 clones, around 80% of them present only once. The specimen was peripheral blood, collected 2 weeks after starting pembrolizumab. Receptors were obtained from an adult with mismatch repair-deficient cancer.

The chain links TRBV11-2 to TRBJ2-7; 12 bases are shared with TRBD2. Trimming took 5 bases from V and 4 from J; bases not matched to a gene: 6. Germline assignment: CDR1 SGHAT and CDR2 FQNNGV. CDR3 length: 15 amino acids. CDR3 bases: TGTGCCAGCAGCGAACCTAGCGGGAGGGCGTACGAGCAGTACTTC. As protein: CASSEPSGRAYEQYF.

V is TRBV7-8 and J is TRBJ2-3, with 9 bases matching TRBD2. V gave up 6 bases and J gave up 6 bases; unmatched junction bases: 22. Germline values: CDR1 SGHVS, CDR2 FQNEAQ. The CDR3 extends over 19 amino acids. In DNA form, the CDR3 reads TGTGCCAGCAGGTCAGATCGGTCTAGCGGGAATCTTCGGGCTGATACGCAGTATTTT. The encoded protein is CASRSDRSSGNLRADTQYF. Filled out from reference TRBV7-8 and TRBJ2-3, the complete variable domain reads GAGVSQSPRYKVAKRGQDVALRCDPISGHVSLFWYQQALGQGPEFLTYFQNEAQLDKSGLPSDRFFAERPEGSVSTLKIQRTQQEDSAVYLCASRSDRSSGNLRADTQYFGPGTRLTVL.

The chain combines TRBV28 with TRBJ1-4; D ambiguous. The germline V gene has CDR1 MDHEN and CDR2 SYDVKM. Deletions cut 8 bases from V and 5 bases from J, with 12 bases between. The CDR3 spans 13 residues. In DNA form, the CDR3 reads TGTGCCAGCGAGGGCGCCATGAATGAAAAACTGTTTTTT. As protein: CASEGAMNEKLFF.

The chain uses TRBV11-3 and TRBJ1-1; 7 bases fit TRBD1. Germline lookup yields CDR1 SGHNT and CDR2 YENEEA. The trim removed 1 base at V and 5 bases at J, leaving 7 bases unmatched. This CDR3 is 15 amino acids long. The CDR3 region is CASSLGAGGWTEAFF. The CDR3 DNA sequence: TGTGCCAGCAGCTTAGGGGCAGGGGGTTGGACTGAAGCTTTCTTT.

The chain joins TRBV19 to TRBJ2-1; 8 nucleotides match TRBD2. The V segment lost 3 bases and the J segment 7 bases; nucleotides outside the gene matches: 14. The CDR3 has 17 amino acids. The germline gives CDR1 LNHDA, CDR2 SQIVND (reference sequence). The CDR3 loop reads CASSIKTLSGGPNEQFF. In DNA, the CDR3 is TGTGCCAGTAGTATCAAAACCCTTTCGGGAGGGCCGAATGAGCAGTTCTTC.

The chain joins TRBV28 to TRBJ2-7; D is undetermined. The CDR3 has 13 residues. Between the trimmed V and J ends, which lost 7 bases and 1 base, there was a span of 11 bases. Germline CDR1 MDHEN, CDR2 SYDVKM. The CDR3 loop is CASKESGSYEQYF. For the CDR3, the DNA is TGTGCCAGCAAAGAGTCCGGGTCCTACGAGCAGTACTTC.

In DNA form, the CDR3 reads TGTGCCAGCAGCAGGGGATACGAGCAGTACTTC. This gives the protein CASSRGYEQYF. The rearrangement uses TRBV5-3 and TRBJ2-7; the D gene is possibly TRBD1 (6 bases). TRBV5-3 is noted as an ORF with a role that remains uncertain. This CDR3 has 11 amino acids. V was shortened by 8 bases and J by 4 bases, with 10 bases between the two germline ends.